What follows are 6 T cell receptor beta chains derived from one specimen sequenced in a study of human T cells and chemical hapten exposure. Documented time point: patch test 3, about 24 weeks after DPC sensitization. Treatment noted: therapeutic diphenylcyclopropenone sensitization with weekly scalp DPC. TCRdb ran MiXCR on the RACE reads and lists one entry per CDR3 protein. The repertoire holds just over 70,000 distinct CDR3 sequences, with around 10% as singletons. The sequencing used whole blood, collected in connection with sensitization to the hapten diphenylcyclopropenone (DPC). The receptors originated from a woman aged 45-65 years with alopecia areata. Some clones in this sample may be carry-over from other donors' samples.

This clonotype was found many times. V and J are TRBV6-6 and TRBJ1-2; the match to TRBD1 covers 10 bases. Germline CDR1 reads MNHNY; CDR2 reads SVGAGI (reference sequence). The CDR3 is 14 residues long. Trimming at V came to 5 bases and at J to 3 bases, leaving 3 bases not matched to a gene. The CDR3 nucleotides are TGTGCCAGCAGTCTAGGGACAGGGGACTATGGCTACACCTTC. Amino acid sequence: CASSLGTGDYGYTF.

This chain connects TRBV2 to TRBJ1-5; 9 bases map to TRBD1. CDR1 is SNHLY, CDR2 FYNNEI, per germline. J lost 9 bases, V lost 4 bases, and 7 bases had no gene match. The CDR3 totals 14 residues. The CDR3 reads CASSGQGVARPQHF. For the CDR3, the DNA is TGTGCCAGCAGTGGACAGGGGGTTGCTCGGCCCCAGCATTTT.

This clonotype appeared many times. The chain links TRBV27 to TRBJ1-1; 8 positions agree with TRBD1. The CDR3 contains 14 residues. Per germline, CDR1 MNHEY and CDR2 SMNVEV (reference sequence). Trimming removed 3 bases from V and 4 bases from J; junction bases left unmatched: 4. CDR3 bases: TGTGCCAGCAGTTTGCAGGGGGCGCTCACTGAAGCTTTCTTT. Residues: CASSLQGALTEAFF.

The CDR3 DNA is TGTGCCAGCACCCCGCCCCCGAACACTGAAGCTTTCTTT. It specifies CASTPPPNTEAFF. The chain uses TRBV28 and TRBJ1-1, with D hard to call. The length of the CDR3 is 13 residues. CDR1 and CDR2 (germline): MDHEN, SYDVKM. V lost 7 bases, J lost 1 base, and 10 bases lay in between.

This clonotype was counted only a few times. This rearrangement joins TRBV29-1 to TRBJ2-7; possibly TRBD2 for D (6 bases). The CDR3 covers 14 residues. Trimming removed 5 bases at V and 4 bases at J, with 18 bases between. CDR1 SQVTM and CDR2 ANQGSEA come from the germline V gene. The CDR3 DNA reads TGCAGCGTTCTAAACCCCGGGACTGATTACGAGCAGTACTTC. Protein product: CSVLNPGTDYEQYF.

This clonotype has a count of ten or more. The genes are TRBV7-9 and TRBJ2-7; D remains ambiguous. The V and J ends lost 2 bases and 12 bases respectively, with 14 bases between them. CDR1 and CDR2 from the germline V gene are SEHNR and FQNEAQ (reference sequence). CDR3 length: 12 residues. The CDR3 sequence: CASSLSGNGWYF. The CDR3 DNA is TGTGCCAGCAGCTTATCAGGAAACGGTTGGTACTTC.